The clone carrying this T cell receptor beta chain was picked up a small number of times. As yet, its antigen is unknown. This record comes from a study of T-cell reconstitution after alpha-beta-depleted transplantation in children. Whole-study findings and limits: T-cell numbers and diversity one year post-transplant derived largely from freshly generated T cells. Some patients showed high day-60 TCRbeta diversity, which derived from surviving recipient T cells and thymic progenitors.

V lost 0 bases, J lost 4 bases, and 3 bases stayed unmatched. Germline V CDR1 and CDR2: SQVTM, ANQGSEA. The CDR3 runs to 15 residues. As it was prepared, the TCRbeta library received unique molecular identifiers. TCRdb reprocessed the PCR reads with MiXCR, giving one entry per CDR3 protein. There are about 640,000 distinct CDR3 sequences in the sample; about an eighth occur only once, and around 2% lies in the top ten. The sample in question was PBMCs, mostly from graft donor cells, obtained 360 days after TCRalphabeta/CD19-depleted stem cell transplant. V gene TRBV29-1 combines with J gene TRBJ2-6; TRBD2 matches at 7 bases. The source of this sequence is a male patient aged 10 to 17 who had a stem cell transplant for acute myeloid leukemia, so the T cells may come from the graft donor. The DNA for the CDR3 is TGCAGCGTTGAAGATCGGGGGGACGGGGCCAACGTCCTGACTTTC. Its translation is CSVEDRGDGANVLTF.